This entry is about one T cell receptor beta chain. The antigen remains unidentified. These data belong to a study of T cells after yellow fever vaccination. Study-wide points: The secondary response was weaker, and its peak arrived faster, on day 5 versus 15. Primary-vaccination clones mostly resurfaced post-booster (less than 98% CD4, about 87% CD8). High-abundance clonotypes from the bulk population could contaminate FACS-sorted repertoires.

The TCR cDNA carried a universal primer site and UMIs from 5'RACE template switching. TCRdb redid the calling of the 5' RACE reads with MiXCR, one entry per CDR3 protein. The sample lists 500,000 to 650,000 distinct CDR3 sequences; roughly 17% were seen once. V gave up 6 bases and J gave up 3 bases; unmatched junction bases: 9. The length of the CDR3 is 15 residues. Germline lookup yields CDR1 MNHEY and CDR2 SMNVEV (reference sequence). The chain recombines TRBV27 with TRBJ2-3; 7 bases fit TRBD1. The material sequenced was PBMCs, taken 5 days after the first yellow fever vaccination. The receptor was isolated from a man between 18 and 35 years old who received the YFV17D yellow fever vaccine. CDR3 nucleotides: TGTGCCAGCAGCTACAGGGGTATTGAGACAGATACGCAGTATTTT. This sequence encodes CASSYRGIETDTQYF.